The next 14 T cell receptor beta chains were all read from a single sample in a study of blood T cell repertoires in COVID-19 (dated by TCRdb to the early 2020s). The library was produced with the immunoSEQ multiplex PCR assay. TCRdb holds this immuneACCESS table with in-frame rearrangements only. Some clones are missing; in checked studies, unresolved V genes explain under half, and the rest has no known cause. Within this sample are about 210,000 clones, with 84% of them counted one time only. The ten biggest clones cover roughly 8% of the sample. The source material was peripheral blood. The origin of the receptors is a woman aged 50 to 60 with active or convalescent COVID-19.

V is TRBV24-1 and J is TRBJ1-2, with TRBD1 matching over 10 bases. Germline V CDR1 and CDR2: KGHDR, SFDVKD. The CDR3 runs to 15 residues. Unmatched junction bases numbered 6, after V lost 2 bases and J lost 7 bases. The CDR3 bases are TGTGCCACCAGTGATTCGGACAGGGGGATGCGTGGCTACACCTTC. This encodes CATSDSDRGMRGYTF.

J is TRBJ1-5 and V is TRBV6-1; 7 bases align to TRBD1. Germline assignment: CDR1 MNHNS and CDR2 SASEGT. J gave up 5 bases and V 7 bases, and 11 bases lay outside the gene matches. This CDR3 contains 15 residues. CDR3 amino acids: CASTNGQVLDQPQHF. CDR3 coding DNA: TGTGCCAGCACCAACGGACAGGTCCTAGATCAGCCCCAGCATTTT.

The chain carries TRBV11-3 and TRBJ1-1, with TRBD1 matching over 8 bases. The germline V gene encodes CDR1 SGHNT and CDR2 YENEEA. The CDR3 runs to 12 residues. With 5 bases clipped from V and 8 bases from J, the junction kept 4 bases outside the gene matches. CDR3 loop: CASSEDRAEAFF. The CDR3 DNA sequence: TGTGCCAGCAGCGAGGACAGGGCAGAAGCTTTCTTT.

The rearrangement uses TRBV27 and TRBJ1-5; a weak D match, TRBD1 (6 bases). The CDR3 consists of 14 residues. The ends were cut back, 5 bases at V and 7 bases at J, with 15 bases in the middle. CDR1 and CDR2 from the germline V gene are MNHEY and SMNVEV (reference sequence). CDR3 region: CASSPIPGAQPQHF. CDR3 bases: TGTGCCAGCAGTCCCATTCCAGGGGCCCAGCCCCAGCATTTT.

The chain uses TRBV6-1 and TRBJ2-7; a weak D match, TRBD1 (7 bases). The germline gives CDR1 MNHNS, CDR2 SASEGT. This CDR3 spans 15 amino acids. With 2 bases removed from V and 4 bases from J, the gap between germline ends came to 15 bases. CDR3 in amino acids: CASSEWRGRLYEQYV. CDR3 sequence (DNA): TGTGCCAGCAGTGAATGGAGGGGGCGATTATACGAGCAGTACGTC.

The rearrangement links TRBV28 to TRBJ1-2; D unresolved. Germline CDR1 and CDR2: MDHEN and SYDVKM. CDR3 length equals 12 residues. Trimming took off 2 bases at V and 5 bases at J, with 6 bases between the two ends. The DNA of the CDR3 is TGTGCCAGCAGTTTAACAGCTTATGGCTACACCTTC. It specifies CASSLTAYGYTF.

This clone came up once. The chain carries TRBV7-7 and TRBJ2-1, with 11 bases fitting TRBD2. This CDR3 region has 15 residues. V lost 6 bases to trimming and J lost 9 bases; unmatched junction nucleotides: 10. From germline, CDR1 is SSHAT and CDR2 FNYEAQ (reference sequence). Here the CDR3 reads CASSLASGRNGEQFF. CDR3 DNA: TGTGCCAGCAGTCTTGCTAGCGGGAGGAATGGTGAGCAGTTCTTC.

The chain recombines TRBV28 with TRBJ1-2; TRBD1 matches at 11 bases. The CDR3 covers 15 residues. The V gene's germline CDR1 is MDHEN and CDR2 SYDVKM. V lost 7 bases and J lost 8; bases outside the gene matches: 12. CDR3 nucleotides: TGTGCCAGCAACCCTGGACAGGGGGCCCGAGGAGGCTACACCTTC. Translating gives CASNPGQGARGGYTF.

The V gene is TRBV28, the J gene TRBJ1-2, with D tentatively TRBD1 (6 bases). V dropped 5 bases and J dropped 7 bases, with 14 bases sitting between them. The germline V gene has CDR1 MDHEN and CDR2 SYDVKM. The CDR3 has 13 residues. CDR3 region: CASSPGQIFGYTF. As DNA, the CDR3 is TGTGCCAGCAGTCCAGGACAGATCTTTGGCTACACCTTC.

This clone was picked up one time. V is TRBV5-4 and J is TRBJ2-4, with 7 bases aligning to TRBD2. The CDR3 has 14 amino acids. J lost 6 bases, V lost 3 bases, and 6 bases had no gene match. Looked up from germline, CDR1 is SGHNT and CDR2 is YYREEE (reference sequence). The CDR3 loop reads CASSSKGGANIQYF. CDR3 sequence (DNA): TGTGCCAGCAGCTCTAAGGGAGGGGCAAACATTCAGTACTTC.

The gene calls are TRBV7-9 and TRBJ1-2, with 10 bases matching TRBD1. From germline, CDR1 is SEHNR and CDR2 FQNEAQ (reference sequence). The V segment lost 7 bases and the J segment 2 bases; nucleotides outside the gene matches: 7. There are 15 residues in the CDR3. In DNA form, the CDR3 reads TGTGCCAGCACCCAACCGGGACAGGGGAACTATGGCTACACCTTC. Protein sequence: CASTQPGQGNYGYTF.

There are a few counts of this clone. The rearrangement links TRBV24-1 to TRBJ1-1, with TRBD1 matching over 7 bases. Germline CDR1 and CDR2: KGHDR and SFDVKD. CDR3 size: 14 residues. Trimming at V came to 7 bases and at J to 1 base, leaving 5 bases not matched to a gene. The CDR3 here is CATSADRENTEAFF. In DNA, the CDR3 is TGTGCCACCAGCGCAGACAGGGAGAACACTGAAGCTTTCTTT.

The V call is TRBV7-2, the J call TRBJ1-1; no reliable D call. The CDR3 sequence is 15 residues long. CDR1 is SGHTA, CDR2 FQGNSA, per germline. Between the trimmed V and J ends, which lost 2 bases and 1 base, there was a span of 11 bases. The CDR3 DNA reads TGTGCCAGCAGCTTACTAGGATTCGGGAACACTGAAGCTTTCTTT. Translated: CASSLLGFGNTEAFF.

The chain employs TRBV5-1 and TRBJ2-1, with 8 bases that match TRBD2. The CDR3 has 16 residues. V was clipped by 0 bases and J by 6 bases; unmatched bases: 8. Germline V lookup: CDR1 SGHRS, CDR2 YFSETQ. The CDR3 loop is CASSLALAGTLNEQFF. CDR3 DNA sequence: TGCGCCAGCAGCTTGGCGTTAGCGGGAACTCTCAATGAGCAGTTCTTC.